This entry concerns a single T cell receptor beta chain. Antigen: not known. The junction shows a germline mismatch at one end, possibly a read error. TCRdb redid the calling of the reads with MiXCR, one entry per CDR3 protein. The table has about 770,000 distinct CDR3 sequences, 25% to 30% seen once. The data are from a study of T cell repertoires in cytomegalovirus infection. Overall study context: Recently identified HLA-C-restricted CMV epitopes were among the peptides used.

The sequence was collected from a human donor in good health (CMV status not recorded). Some clones in this sample may be carry-over from other donors' samples. The sequencing used cultured CD8+ T cells from PBMCs, collected from culture after CMV antigen stimulation.

Written as DNA, the CDR3 is TGTGCCAGCAGCTTGGACAGCACTTATGGCTACACCTTC. Translation: CASSLDSTYGYTF. This chain uses TRBV5-3 with TRBJ1-2; D perhaps matches TRBD1 (6 bases). TRBV5-3 is known as an ORF, though its function is uncertain. CDR3 length: 13 amino acids.